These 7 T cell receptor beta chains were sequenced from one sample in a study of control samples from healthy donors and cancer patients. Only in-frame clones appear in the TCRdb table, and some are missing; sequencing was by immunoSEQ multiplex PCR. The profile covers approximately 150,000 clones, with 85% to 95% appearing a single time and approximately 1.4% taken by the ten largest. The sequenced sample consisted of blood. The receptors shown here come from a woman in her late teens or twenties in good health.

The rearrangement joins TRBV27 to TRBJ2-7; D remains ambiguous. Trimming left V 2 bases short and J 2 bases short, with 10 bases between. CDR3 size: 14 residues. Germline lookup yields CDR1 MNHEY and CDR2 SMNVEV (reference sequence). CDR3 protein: CASSLSRTAYEQYF. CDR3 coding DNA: TGTGCCAGCAGTTTAAGCCGAACGGCCTACGAGCAGTACTTC.

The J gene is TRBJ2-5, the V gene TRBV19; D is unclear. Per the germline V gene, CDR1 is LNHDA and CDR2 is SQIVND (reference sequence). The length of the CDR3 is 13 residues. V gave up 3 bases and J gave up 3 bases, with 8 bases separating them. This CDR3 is CASSIAREETQYF. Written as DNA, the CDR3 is TGTGCCAGTAGTATCGCAAGGGAAGAGACCCAGTACTTC.

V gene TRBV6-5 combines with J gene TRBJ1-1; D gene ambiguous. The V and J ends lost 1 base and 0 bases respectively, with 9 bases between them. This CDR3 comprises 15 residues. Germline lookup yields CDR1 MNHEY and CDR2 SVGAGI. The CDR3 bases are TGTGCCAGCAGTTACTTTTCGTCACTGAACACTGAAGCTTTCTTT. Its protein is CASSYFSSLNTEAFF.

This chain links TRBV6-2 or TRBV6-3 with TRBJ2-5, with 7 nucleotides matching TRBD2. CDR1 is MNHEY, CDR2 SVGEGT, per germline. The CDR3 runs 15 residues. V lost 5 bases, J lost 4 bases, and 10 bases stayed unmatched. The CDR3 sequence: CASSGGGLPGETQYF. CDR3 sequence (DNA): TGTGCCAGCAGTGGGGGGGGACTCCCAGGAGAGACCCAGTACTTC.

CDR3 sequence reads: CASSLNREKLFF. The CDR3 region has the DNA TGTGCCAGCAGCCTAAATCGGGAAAAACTGTTTTTT. The chain uses TRBV7-9 and TRBJ1-4; D not certain. V was shortened by 5 bases and J by 8 bases, with 9 bases between the two germline ends. In germline, CDR1 is SEHNR, CDR2 FQNEAQ (reference sequence). The CDR3 loop spans 12 amino acids.

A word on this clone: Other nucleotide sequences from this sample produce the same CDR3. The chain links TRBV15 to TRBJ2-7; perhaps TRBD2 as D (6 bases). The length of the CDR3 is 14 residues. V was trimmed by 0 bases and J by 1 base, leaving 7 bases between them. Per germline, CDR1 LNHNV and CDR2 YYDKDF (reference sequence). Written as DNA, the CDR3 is TGTGCCACCAGCAGAGAGGGGGGATCCTACGAGCAGTACTTC. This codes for CATSREGGSYEQYF.

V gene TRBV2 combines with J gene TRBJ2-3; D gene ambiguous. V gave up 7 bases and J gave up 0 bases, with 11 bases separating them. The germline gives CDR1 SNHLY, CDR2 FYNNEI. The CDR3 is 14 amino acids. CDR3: CASMSRSSTDTQYF. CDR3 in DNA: TGTGCCAGCATGAGTCGATCTAGCACAGATACGCAGTATTTT.